This paragraph reports one TCR beta chain. Germline assignment: CDR1 SGHNT and CDR2 YYREEE (reference sequence). Trimming removed 4 bases from V and 3 bases from J; junction bases left unmatched: 5. This CDR3 has 14 amino acids. The entry originates in a study of cytomegalovirus exposure and HLA in healthy donors. Both 60 Vbeta primers and 13 Jbeta primers went into the PCR. Data came from immunoSEQ multiplex PCR; TCRdb stores just in-frame clones and leaves some out. This sample carries around 150,000 clones, 70% to 80% of them seen once, and the ten largest clones take 3.5%. The sequence was obtained from a human donor in good health. The specimen was PBMCs. This rearrangement joins TRBV5-4 to TRBJ2-5, with 8 bases lining up with TRBD2. The DNA for the CDR3 is TGTGCCAGCAGCCCCTTCGGGAGGGAAGAGACCCAGTACTTC. Its translation is CASSPFGREETQYF.